The 21 T cell receptor beta chains presented below share a single source sample, sequenced in a study of T cells after posttransplantation cyclophosphamide. Busulfan-fludarabine conditioning, marrow transplant, and cyclophosphamide on days +3 and +4 were administered. Method: immunoSEQ multiplex PCR; TCRdb's copy keeps in-frame clones and lacks some. The sample yields 10,000 to 13,000 clones, around nine tenths seen once. This specimen consisted of CD4+ T cells sorted from PBMCs, obtained after allogeneic stem cell transplant with posttransplant cyclophosphamide. Receptors were obtained from a male patient between 25 and 39 years old who received an allogeneic stem cell transplant from a related donor, was CMV-positive, and had acute GVHD only. Some T cells may trace back to the graft donor.

This rearrangement joins TRBV5-1 to TRBJ1-5; D might be TRBD1 (6 bases). CDR3 length: 16 amino acids. V lost 0 bases, J lost 8 bases, and 18 bases lay in between. Per germline, CDR1 SGHRS and CDR2 YFSETQ. The CDR3 DNA reads TGCGCCAGCAGCTTGGGCCTGGGACATCAGCCGGAGCCCCAGCATTTT. Protein product: CASSLGLGHQPEPQHF.

This clone appeared once. CDR3 DNA sequence: TGTGCCAGTAGCGGTCGTCAACAGCCCCAGCATTTT. Translated, it gives CASSGRQQPQHF. This chain joins TRBV19 and TRBJ1-5, with D unresolved. Germline CDR1 is LNHDA and CDR2 is SQIVND (reference sequence). CDR3 size: 12 residues. V lost 6 bases, J lost 7 bases, and 10 bases lay in between.

This clone was observed once. The V and J genes are TRBV7-9 and TRBJ1-2; D perhaps matches TRBD1 (5 bases). The CDR3 totals 15 residues. From germline, CDR1 is SEHNR and CDR2 FQNEAQ (reference sequence). Between the trimmed V and J ends, which lost 2 bases and 1 base, there was a span of 11 bases. The CDR3 reads CASSLSTGVNYGYTF. Here the CDR3 DNA reads TGTGCCAGCAGCTTAAGCACAGGAGTTAACTATGGCTACACCTTC.

This sequence joins TRBV5-6 and TRBJ1-3; TRBD1 might be the D (6 bases). V was trimmed by 4 bases and J by 0 bases, leaving 8 bases between them. The germline CDR1 and CDR2 sequences are SGHDT and YYEEEE. The CDR3 is 14 residues long. Here the CDR3 reads CASSGQSSGNTIYF. DNA for the CDR3: TGTGCCAGCAGCGGACAGAGCTCTGGAAACACCATATATTTT.

V and J are TRBV6-1 and TRBJ2-2; tentatively, D is TRBD2 (7 bases). Trimming took off 10 bases at V and 4 bases at J, with 16 bases between the two ends. The CDR3 spans 14 residues. The germline V gene encodes CDR1 MNHNS and CDR2 SASEGT. The CDR3 spells CATRGGVGTGELFF. The CDR3 DNA is TGTGCCACTCGAGGGGGGGTGGGCACCGGGGAGCTGTTTTTT.

The chain joins TRBV5-4 to TRBJ1-4; tentatively, D is TRBD1 (5 bases). Trimming removed 0 bases at V and 2 bases at J, with 8 bases between. Germline V gene data show CDR1 as SGHNT and CDR2 as YYREEE (reference sequence). The CDR3 spans 15 residues. The CDR3 nucleotides read TGTGCCAGCAGCTTGGGGGCAGGGACTAATGAAAAACTGTTTTTT. Residues: CASSLGAGTNEKLFF.

The chain recombines TRBV9 with TRBJ2-5, with 9 bases matching TRBD1. Trimming took 0 bases from V and 5 from J; bases not matched to a gene: 11. Germline V gene sequence: CDR1 SGDLS, CDR2 YYNGEE. The CDR3 loop spans 17 amino acids. In DNA, the CDR3 is TGTGCCAGCAGCGTAGGAAAAGACAGGGGGTGGTGGGAGACCCAGTACTTC. Its translation is CASSVGKDRGWWETQYF.

The chain employs TRBV5-6 and TRBJ2-7; D is undetermined. V shed 1 base and J shed 0 bases, with 8 bases lying between them. Germline CDR1 reads SGHDT; CDR2 reads YYEEEE. This CDR3 has 14 amino acids. The DNA for the CDR3 is TGTGCCAGCAGCTTGAACACCGTCTCCTACGAGCAGTACTTC. It yields the protein CASSLNTVSYEQYF.

The chain uses TRBV5-4 and TRBJ2-7; D might be TRBD2 (5 bases). CDR3 size: 14 residues. Germline V gives CDR1 SGHNT, CDR2 YYREEE (reference sequence). V was clipped by 0 bases and J by 1 base, with 8 bases between them. This chain's CDR3 is CASSLGPGSYEQYF. The CDR3 DNA sequence: TGTGCCAGCAGCTTGGGTCCGGGATCCTACGAGCAGTACTTC. The variable domain in full, completed from reference TRBV5-4 and TRBJ2-7, reads ETGVTQSPTHLIKTRGQQVTLRCSSQSGHNTVSWYQQALGQGPQFIFQYYREEENGRGNFPPRFSGLQFPNYSSELNVNALELDDSALYLCASSLGPGSYEQYFGPGTRLTVT.

The chain carries TRBV7-2 and TRBJ1-2, with D perhaps matching TRBD1 (5 bases). From germline, CDR1 is SGHTA and CDR2 FQGNSA. Trimming removed 5 bases at V and 3 bases at J, with 13 bases between. There are 14 residues in the CDR3. Here the CDR3 reads CASSNQGGDYGYTF. In DNA, the CDR3 is TGTGCCAGCAGCAATCAGGGTGGCGACTATGGCTACACCTTC.

The rearrangement uses TRBV4-2 and TRBJ2-7; D remains unclear. The germline V gene encodes CDR1 LGHNA and CDR2 YNFKEQ. The V end lost 3 bases, the J end lost 2 bases, and 8 bases lay between the germline ends. This CDR3 has 13 amino acids. This CDR3 is CASSQGLAYEQYF. In DNA form, the CDR3 reads TGTGCCAGCAGCCAGGGTCTAGCCTACGAGCAGTACTTC.

DNA of the CDR3: TGTGCCAGCTCCTGGGGAGGAGGTGGGAATGAGCAGTTCTTC. Protein product: CASSWGGGGNEQFF. The genes are TRBV7-3 and TRBJ2-1; D is perhaps TRBD2 (6 bases). This CDR3 is 14 amino acids long. Germline V gene sequence: CDR1 SGHTA, CDR2 FQGTGA. V gave up 8 bases and J gave up 7 bases, with 18 bases separating them.

V gene TRBV5-1 combines with J gene TRBJ2-1; 7 nucleotides match TRBD2. The CDR3 runs 16 residues. Losses at the gene ends were 4 bases for V and 2 bases for J; bases not matched to a gene: 9. Germline V gene sequence: CDR1 SGHRS, CDR2 YFSETQ. CDR3: CASSVTGRGTYNEQFF. The CDR3 DNA reads as TGCGCCAGCAGCGTGACTGGGCGGGGGACCTACAATGAGCAGTTCTTC.

The gene calls are TRBV6-6 and TRBJ1-2; TRBD1 aligns across 8 bases. With 5 bases clipped from V and 7 bases from J, the junction kept 12 bases outside the gene matches. The CDR3 consists of 15 residues. From germline, CDR1 is MNHNY and CDR2 SVGAGI (reference sequence). The CDR3 protein is CASSGYHQGAFGYTF. CDR3 bases: TGTGCCAGCAGTGGTTACCACCAGGGGGCCTTTGGCTACACCTTC.

The sample holds one count of this clone. J is TRBJ1-5 and V is TRBV7-9, with 8 bases lining up with TRBD1. J lost 2 bases, V lost 6 bases, and 6 bases had no gene match. The CDR3 is made up of 15 amino acids. CDR1 and CDR2 from the germline V gene are SEHNR and FQNEAQ (reference sequence). This CDR3 reads CASSPGGQGNQPQHF. Here the CDR3 DNA reads TGTGCCAGCAGTCCAGGGGGCCAAGGCAATCAGCCCCAGCATTTT.

The chain employs TRBV4-3 and TRBJ1-3; tentative D call: TRBD1 (6 bases). CDR3 length: 18 residues. Germline V CDR1 and CDR2: LGHNA, YSLEER. The V gene lost 0 bases and the J gene lost 3 bases, with 18 bases spanning the gap. The CDR3: CASSQDVSRGANGNTIYF. The CDR3 nucleotides are TGCGCCAGCAGCCAAGATGTCAGCAGGGGTGCGAATGGAAACACCATATATTTT.

This clone was counted between two and nine times. This rearrangement joins TRBV7-3 to TRBJ1-6, with 8 bases lining up with TRBD1. The germline V gene has CDR1 SGHTA and CDR2 FQGTGA. The CDR3 is 14 amino acids. V lost 5 bases, J lost 7 bases, and 4 bases stayed unmatched. The chain's CDR3 is CASSLRGRNSPLHF. CDR3 sequence (DNA): TGTGCCAGCAGCCTCAGGGGGCGGAATTCACCCCTCCACTTT.

The rearrangement links TRBV6-1 to TRBJ1-6, with unresolved D. The length of the CDR3 is 14 residues. Germline V CDR1 and CDR2: MNHNS, SASEGT. V was cut by 6 bases and J by 7 bases, with 13 bases left in between. DNA of the CDR3: TGTGCCAGCAGCCTCGAACACAAAAATTCACCCCTCCACTTT. Translating gives CASSLEHKNSPLHF.

This clone is a singleton in its sample. The rearrangement links TRBV19 to TRBJ1-1; D is possibly TRBD1 (5 bases). V lost 8 bases and J lost 8, with 9 bases in between. The CDR3 is made up of 10 amino acids. Germline loops: CDR1 LNHDA, CDR2 SQIVND (reference sequence). The chain's CDR3 is CASGWTEAFF. Written as DNA, the CDR3 is TGTGCCAGTGGATGGACAGAAGCTTTCTTT.

The V gene is TRBV7-6, the J gene TRBJ2-7; 10 bases fit TRBD2. Germline-derived CDR1 and CDR2 are SGHVS and FNYEAQ. Germline trimming cut 4 bases from V and 3 bases from J; bases unmatched to any gene: 6. The CDR3 totals 15 residues. The CDR3 coding sequence is TGTGCCAGCAGCTCCTCTAGCGGGGGCCGCTACGAGCAGTACTTC. Its protein is CASSSSSGGRYEQYF.

The chain is built from TRBV6-1 and TRBJ1-5, with 7 nucleotides matching TRBD1. CDR1 and CDR2 (germline): MNHNS, SASEGT. The CDR3 totals 16 residues. V lost 0 bases to trimming and J lost 5 bases; unmatched junction nucleotides: 7. CDR3 nucleotide sequence: TGTGCCAGCAGTGAAGCGCCAGGGGGTCGGGATCAGCCCCAGCATTTT. It yields the protein CASSEAPGGRDQPQHF.